Listed here is a single TCR beta chain. Its antigen remains unidentified. This specimen belongs to a study of OX40 agonist ivuxolimab in advanced cancers. For the study at large: Ivuxolimab is an agonistic anti-OX40 (CD134) antibody, and patients were treated with it. Administration of intravenous ivuxolimab to patients occurred every 2 weeks at 0.01 to 10 mg/kg.

Germline CDR1 is MNHEY and CDR2 is SVGAGI. This CDR3 has 15 residues. V trimming: 6 bases; J trimming: 1 base; junction bases outside the gene matches: 7. Clones were sequenced by immunoSEQ multiplex PCR, and TCRdb holds only the in-frame ones, with some missing. The sample holds 82,000 or so clones, about 85% seen once. Study results and caveats: Some of the lowest clonal expansion was seen in partial responders at 0.1-3.0 mg/kg.

This sequence joins TRBV6-5 and TRBJ1-1; 8 nucleotides match TRBD1. This clonotype was obtained from an adult with an advanced solid tumor such as melanoma, head and neck, liver or kidney cancer. This sample comprised CD4+ or CD8+ T cells sorted from blood, obtained in a trial of the OX40 agonist ivuxolimab. Here the CDR3 DNA reads TGTGCCAGCAGCTCAGGGGGCTCAGGGAACACTGAAGCTTTCTTT. Residues: CASSSGGSGNTEAFF.